This T cell receptor beta chain was recorded in a study of control samples from healthy donors and cancer patients. The assay was immunoSEQ multiplex PCR, and TCRdb's table has in-frame clones only and misses some. Of some 120,000 clones listed, about nine tenths were seen once; the top ten hold about 8.7%. This CDR3 region has 14 residues. Looked up from germline, CDR1 is MRHNA and CDR2 is SNTAGT. V dropped 7 bases and J dropped 0 bases, with 10 bases sitting between them. This clonotype was obtained from a man aged 35 to 55 in good health. Sample: blood. The gene calls are TRBV6-4 and TRBJ1-3, with D uncertain. In nucleotides, the CDR3 is TGTGCCAGCAAGGCGGTTAGCTCTGGAAACACCATATATTTT. Residues: CASKAVSSGNTIYF.